The rows below give T cell receptor beta chains drawn from one sample of a study of T cell repertoires in cytomegalovirus infection. These TCRs' antigens remain unknown. TCRdb reprocessed the reads via MiXCR and lists one record per CDR3 protein. The profile shows roughly 800,000 distinct CDR3 sequences, almost 30% of them singletons. The sequences come from cultured CD8+ T cells from PBMCs, collected from culture after CMV antigen stimulation. The receptor source for this set is a human donor in good health (CMV status not recorded). Some clones in this sample may be carry-over from other donors' samples. Each CDR3 is given with its conserved first and last residue. A D gene is named only where the DNA matches it firmly. Size is omitted from some rows. Given values are once, few, many or a class for expanded clones.

D: NA
V: TRBV4-1
size: many
J: TRBJ1-1
DNA: TGCGCCAGCAGCCAAGAGCCCCAGGCGGTAAACACTGAAGCTTTCTTT
CDR3: CASSQEPQAVNTEAFF

D: NA
V: TRBV27
size: NA
J: TRBJ1-6
DNA: TGTGCCAGCAGTTTAAGGCCGGGCCAAAATTCACCCCTCCACTTT
CDR3: CASSLRPGQNSPLHF

D: NA
V: TRBV6-8
size: few
J: TRBJ1-2
DNA: TGTGCCAGCAGTTACTCGGGAAGTATCGATGGCTACACCTTC
CDR3: CASSYSGSIDGYTF

D: NA
V: TRBV5-6
size: NA
J: TRBJ2-5
DNA: TGTGCCAGCAGGCCGGCGGGGGCCGGCCCCCAAGAGACCCAGTACTTC
CDR3: CASRPAGAGPQETQYF

D: NA
V: TRBV7-2
size: NA
J: TRBJ2-2
DNA: TGTGCCAGCAGCCCCGGACCCTCAGCCGGGGAGCTGTTTTTT
CDR3: CASSPGPSAGELFF

D: TRBD1
V: TRBV7-9
size: few
J: TRBJ2-7
DNA: TGTGCCAGCAGCCCAAAGGCCGCCCAGGGACAGCCCTACGAGCAGTACTTC
CDR3: CASSPKAAQGQPYEQYF

D: NA
V: TRBV7-9
size: NA
J: TRBJ2-6
DNA: TGTGCCAGCAGCTTACACAGCCCCTCTGGGGCCAACGTCCTGACTTTC
CDR3: CASSLHSPSGANVLTF

D: NA
V: TRBV6-2/TRBV6-3
size: NA
J: TRBJ1-1
DNA: TGTGCCAGCAGTTACGGGGGGTCGGGGGCGTTGAACACTGAAGCTTTCTTT
CDR3: CASSYGGSGALNTEAFF

D: TRBD2
V: TRBV9
size: once
J: TRBJ2-3
DNA: TGTGCCAGCAGCGTACCCTCCTCTAGAGTAGCGGGCAGCACAGATACGCAGTATTTT
CDR3: CASSVPSSRVAGSTDTQYF

D: NA
V: TRBV12-3/TRBV12-4
size: once
J: TRBJ1-1
DNA: TGTGCCAACAGCCTACTGGGACCTGGCACTGAAGCTTTCTTT
CDR3: CANSLLGPGTEAFF

D: TRBD1
V: TRBV7-9
size: few
J: TRBJ2-2
DNA: TGTGCCAGCAGCTTACGGGACAGGGTGCACGGGGAGCTGTTTTTT
CDR3: CASSLRDRVHGELFF

D: NA
V: TRBV27
size: few
J: TRBJ1-4
DNA: TGTGCCAGCAGTCGGGGCTCTAATGAAAAACTGTTTTTT
CDR3: CASSRGSNEKLFF

D: NA
V: TRBV12-3/TRBV12-4
size: NA
J: TRBJ1-1
DNA: TGTGCCAGCAGCCGTGGGTGGGAGGGTATGAACACTGAAGCTTTCTTT
CDR3: CASSRGWEGMNTEAFF

D: TRBD1
V: TRBV27
size: few
J: TRBJ1-5
DNA: TGTGCCAGCAGTTTCACACCGGACAGGGGACAGCCCCAGCATTTT
CDR3: CASSFTPDRGQPQHF

D: NA
V: TRBV2
size: once
J: TRBJ1-2
DNA: TGTGCCACACCGGCCTTGTCAGGGTATGGCTACACCTTC
CDR3: CATPALSGYGYTF

D: NA
V: TRBV12-3/TRBV12-4
size: NA
J: TRBJ2-2
DNA: TGTGCCAGCAGTTTTGGTCGGGGGCCGTACACCGGGGAGCTGTTTTTT
CDR3: CASSFGRGPYTGELFF

D: TRBD1
V: TRBV27
size: NA
J: TRBJ2-7
DNA: TGTGCCAGCACACCATCAGCGCTCTCTACTCGGGGACAGGGTGTTTACTTC
CDR3: CASTPSALSTRGQGVYF

D: NA
V: TRBV19
size: once
J: TRBJ1-1
DNA: TGTGCCAGTAGTATGGGGGGGAGAGGGACTGAAGCTTTCTTT
CDR3: CASSMGGRGTEAFF

D: TRBD1
V: TRBV11-3
size: many
J: TRBJ2-1
DNA: TGTGCCAGCAGCACCACAGGGGGCGGTGAGCAGTTCTTC
CDR3: CASSTTGGGEQFF

D: NA
V: TRBV7-8
size: NA
J: TRBJ1-1
DNA: TGTGCCAGCAGCTCCGCAGGGGATGAAGCTTTCTTT
CDR3: CASSSAGDEAFF

D: NA
V: TRBV7-9
size: few
J: TRBJ1-1
DNA: TGTGCCAGCAGCTTAGAACCCCCAACTGAAGCTTTCTTT
CDR3: CASSLEPPTEAFF

D: TRBD1
V: TRBV4-3
size: NA
J: TRBJ1-1
DNA: TGCGCCAGCAGCCGCGCTGACAGGGACACTGAAGCTTTCTTT
CDR3: CASSRADRDTEAFF

D: TRBD1
V: TRBV6-5
size: many
J: TRBJ2-1
DNA: TGTGCCAGCAGTTACGGACAGGGGGGGAATGAGCAGTTCTTC
CDR3: CASSYGQGGNEQFF

D: NA
V: TRBV7-9
size: few
J: TRBJ1-1
DNA: TGTGCCAGCAGCCCCGCCGGACAGCCCTACGAAGCTTTCTTT
CDR3: CASSPAGQPYEAFF

D: NA
V: TRBV7-9
size: many
J: TRBJ2-2
DNA: TGTGCCAGTAGTCAGGGCGCCGGGGAGCTGTTTTTT
CDR3: CASSQGAGELFF

D: TRBD2
V: TRBV4-3
size: few
J: TRBJ2-5
DNA: TGCGCCAGCAGCCCGGGACTAGCGGCACTCCAAGAGACCCAGTACTTC
CDR3: CASSPGLAALQETQYF

D: NA
V: TRBV6-6
size: once
J: TRBJ1-1
DNA: TGTGCCAGCAATGCGGGACGGATGAACACTGAAGCTTTCTTT
CDR3: CASNAGRMNTEAFF

D: NA
V: TRBV13
size: NA
J: TRBJ1-2
DNA: TGTGCCAGCAGCTTAGGGGCAGGGGTCAAAGGCTACACCTTC
CDR3: CASSLGAGVKGYTF

D: TRBD1
V: TRBV7-9
size: many
J: TRBJ1-2
DNA: TGTGCCAGCAGCCCCCGGACAGGGCCGAACTATGGCTACACCTTC
CDR3: CASSPRTGPNYGYTF

D: NA
V: TRBV7-9
size: few
J: TRBJ2-3
DNA: TGTGCCAGCAGCCCTGGACTCATCAGGAGGACAGATACGCAGTATTTT
CDR3: CASSPGLIRRTDTQYF

D: TRBD1
V: TRBV12-3/TRBV12-4
size: many
J: TRBJ1-5
DNA: TGTGCCAGCAGTTGGAACCGGGACAGGGAGGTTCGGCAGCCCCAGCATTTT
CDR3: CASSWNRDREVRQPQHF

D: TRBD1
V: TRBV27
size: few
J: TRBJ1-5
DNA: TGTGCCAGCAGTTTAAAACAGGGGGCCGGTCAGCCCCAGCATTTT
CDR3: CASSLKQGAGQPQHF

D: NA
V: TRBV7-8
size: many
J: TRBJ2-3
DNA: TGTGCCAGCAGCTCACTAGGAGAGACTAGCACAGATACGCAGTATTTT
CDR3: CASSSLGETSTDTQYF

D: NA
V: TRBV6-6
size: NA
J: TRBJ1-1
DNA: TGTGCCAGCAATAAGTTGAACACTGAAGCTTTCTTT
CDR3: CASNKLNTEAFF

D: TRBD1
V: TRBV6-5
size: many
J: TRBJ1-4
DNA: TGTGCCAGCAGTTGGGACAGAAAAAATGAAAAACTGTTTTTT
CDR3: CASSWDRKNEKLFF

D: NA
V: TRBV6-1
size: NA
J: TRBJ1-1
DNA: TGTGCCAGCAGTGAATTTGCAGGCCCGAACACTGAAGCTTTCTTT
CDR3: CASSEFAGPNTEAFF